The entry below describes one T cell receptor beta chain. TCRdb keeps only in-frame clones here, not all; method: immunoSEQ multiplex PCR. The repertoire includes about 380,000 clones, approximately 80% of them detected once, and roughly 1.2% sits in the top ten. This entry comes from a study of blood T cell repertoires in COVID-19. Overall study: T cells, B-cell-depleted T cells, or PBMCs provided the cDNA or gDNA that served as material.

V shed 0 bases, J shed 3 bases, and the junction held 4 bases outside the gene matches. This CDR3 has 16 amino acids. The V gene's germline CDR1 is SGHTA and CDR2 FQGNSA. This TCR was recovered from a human donor with acute or convalescent COVID-19. The donor label of this sample is uncertain. Sequenced material: peripheral blood. The chain joins TRBV7-2 to TRBJ2-2, with 7 bases fitting TRBD2. Here the CDR3 reads CASSLAAGLYTGELFF. DNA of the CDR3: TGTGCCAGCAGCTTAGCGGCGGGACTATACACCGGGGAGCTGTTTTTT.